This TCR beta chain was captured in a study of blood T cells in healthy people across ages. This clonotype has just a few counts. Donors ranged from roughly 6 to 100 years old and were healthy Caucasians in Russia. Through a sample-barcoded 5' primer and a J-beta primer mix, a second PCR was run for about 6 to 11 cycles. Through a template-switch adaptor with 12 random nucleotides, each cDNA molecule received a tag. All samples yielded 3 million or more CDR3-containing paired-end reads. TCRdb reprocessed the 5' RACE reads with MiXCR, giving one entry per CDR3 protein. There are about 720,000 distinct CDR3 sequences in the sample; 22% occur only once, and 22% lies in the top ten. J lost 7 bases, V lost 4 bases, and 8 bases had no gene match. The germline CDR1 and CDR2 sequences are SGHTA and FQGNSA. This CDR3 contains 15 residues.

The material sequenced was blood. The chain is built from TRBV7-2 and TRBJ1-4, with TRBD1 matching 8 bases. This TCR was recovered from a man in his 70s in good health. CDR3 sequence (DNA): TGTGCCAGCAGCTCATCAGGGGGCGTAGGTGAAAAACTGTTTTTT. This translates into CASSSSGGVGEKLFF.